This T cell receptor (beta chain) stems from a study of blood T cell repertoires in COVID-19. Looking at the study overall: Italy, Spain and the United States were the sources of the convalescent and acute COVID-19 samples. PBMCs, B-cell-depleted T cells, or T cells were the source of the cDNA or gDNA that made up the material.

Original methodology: Amplified reference gene primers provided the basis for estimating nucleated cell counts. Clones were read by immunoSEQ multiplex PCR, and TCRdb kept only the in-frame ones, dropping some. V, J and clone size were drawn from that table, and D and trimming were deduced from the DNA. Counted here are tens of thousands of clones, 80% to 90% occurring once; the ten biggest clones make up 14%. Germline CDR1 and CDR2: SGDLS and YYNGEE. The CDR3 consists of 14 residues. V shed 4 bases, J shed 2 bases, and the junction held 6 bases outside the gene matches. The chain combines TRBV9 with TRBJ2-7; 7 nucleotides match TRBD2. Sequencing input: peripheral blood. The clonotype comes from a man aged 65 to 85 with acute or convalescent COVID-19. The CDR3 reads CASSPRDYTYEQYF. As DNA, the CDR3 is TGTGCCAGCAGCCCCCGGGACTACACCTACGAGCAGTACTTC. The full variable domain, in which reference TRBV9 and TRBJ2-7 provide the parts outside the CDR3, is DSGVTQTPKHLITATGQRVTLRCSPRSGDLSVYWYQQSLDQGLQFLIQYYNGEERAKGNILERFSAQQFPDLHSELNLSSLELGDSALYFCASSPRDYTYEQYFGPGTRLTVT.